This TCR beta chain was observed in a study of T-cell memory formation after mild COVID-19. General study points: Confirmation of SARS-CoV-2 specificity was lacking for second-wave clones peaking day 37. The study found balanced CD4/CD8 in clones contracting day 15 to 85 and a CD4+ lean in later expanders. Mainly in CM and EM were contracting CD4+ clones; CD8+ were in EMRA. A subset of responding clones appeared in pre-infection memory, suggesting cross-reactive memory joined.

The CDR3 is 15 residues long. Germline V lookup: CDR1 SQVTM, CDR2 ANQGSEA. Germline trimming cut 4 bases from V and 12 bases from J; bases unmatched to any gene: 12. This clonotype came up a few times. No antigen is known for it. MiXCR, run by TCRdb on the 5' RACE reads, gives a single entry per CDR3 protein. In the table there are about 310,000 distinct CDR3 sequences, around a sixth of which are singletons. The sample was PBMCs or a T cell subset sorted from them (not recorded which). The receptor's source is a man in his late teens or twenties who had mild COVID-19 (a few samples of this study predate the infection). Cell type and time point are not known. This rearrangement joins TRBV29-1 to TRBJ2-1, with 13 bases lining up with TRBD2. CDR3 sequence: CSVGPGLAGLRSQFF. The CDR3, as DNA: TGCAGCGTTGGCCCGGGACTAGCGGGGCTCCGGTCGCAGTTCTTC.